The present entry profiles one T cell receptor beta chain with its context. Its antigen is unknown. Time point defined: newly diagnosed, previously untreated cHL patient sample. What served as comparison were PBMCs in newly diagnosed, untreated classical Hodgkin lymphoma. Generated by immunoSEQ multiplex PCR, the TCRdb table keeps only in-frame clones and is missing some. The table shows 25,000 to 35,000 clones, with 94% occurring only once. The data stem from a study of PD-1 blockade in classical Hodgkin lymphoma. General observations from the study: Repertoire difference causes, possibly disease activity or prior therapy, remain undefined. Compared with healthy donors, newly diagnosed patients reportedly showed lower baseline TCR diversity.

Germline-derived CDR1 and CDR2 are ENHRY and SYGVKD. With V trimmed by 0 bases and J by 4 bases, 8 bases remained unmatched. The CDR3 has 17 amino acids. The TCR sequence derives from a human donor with classical Hodgkin lymphoma. The chain links TRBV10-3 to TRBJ2-1; 8 nucleotides align to TRBD1. The sample was peripheral blood mononuclear cells (PBMCs). Here the CDR3 DNA reads TGTGCCATCAGTGAGTCACAGGGGGTTGAGGCTTACAATGAGCAGTTCTTC. It translates to CAISESQGVEAYNEQFF.